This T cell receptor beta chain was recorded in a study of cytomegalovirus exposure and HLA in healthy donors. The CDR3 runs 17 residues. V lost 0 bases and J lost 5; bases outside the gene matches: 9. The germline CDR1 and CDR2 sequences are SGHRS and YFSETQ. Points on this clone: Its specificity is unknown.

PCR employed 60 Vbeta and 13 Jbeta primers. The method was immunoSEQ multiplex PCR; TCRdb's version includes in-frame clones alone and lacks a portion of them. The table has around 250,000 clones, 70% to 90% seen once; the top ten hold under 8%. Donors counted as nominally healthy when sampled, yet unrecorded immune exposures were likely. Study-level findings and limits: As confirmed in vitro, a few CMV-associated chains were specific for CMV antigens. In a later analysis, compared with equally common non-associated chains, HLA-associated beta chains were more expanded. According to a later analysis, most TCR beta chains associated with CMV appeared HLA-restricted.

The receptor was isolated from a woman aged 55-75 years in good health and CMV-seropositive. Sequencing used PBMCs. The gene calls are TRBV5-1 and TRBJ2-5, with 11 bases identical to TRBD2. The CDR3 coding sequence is TGCGCCAGCAGCTTGGTGGTAGCGGGAGGGCCGGGGGAGACCCAGTACTTC. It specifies CASSLVVAGGPGETQYF.